These 14 T cell receptor beta chains share one sample of origin, sequenced in a study of PD-1 blockade in classical Hodgkin lymphoma. Time point meaning: newly diagnosed, previously untreated cHL patient sample. Data came from immunoSEQ multiplex PCR; TCRdb stores just in-frame clones and leaves some out. The sample shows under 80,000 clones, roughly 92% of them seen only once. The sequencing sample was made of peripheral blood mononuclear cells (PBMCs). These receptors all stem from a human donor with classical Hodgkin lymphoma.

This chain joins TRBV5-4 and TRBJ2-2, with 12 bases aligning to TRBD2. Germline V gene lookup returns CDR1 SGHNT and CDR2 YYREEE (reference sequence). The length of the CDR3 is 16 residues. Unmatched junction bases numbered 1, after V lost 2 bases and J lost 2 bases. The CDR3 DNA sequence: TGTGCCAGCAGCTTACTAGCGGGAGGAAACACCGGGGAGCTGTTTTTT. Its protein product is CASSLLAGGNTGELFF. The variable domain in full, completed from reference TRBV5-4 and TRBJ2-2, reads ETGVTQSPTHLIKTRGQQVTLRCSSQSGHNTVSWYQQALGQGPQFIFQYYREEENGRGNFPPRFSGLQFPNYSSELNVNALELDDSALYLCASSLLAGGNTGELFFGEGSRLTVL.

Only one count was recorded for this clone. This rearrangement joins TRBV7-2 to TRBJ2-3; 14 bases match TRBD2. The length of the CDR3 is 18 residues. The V gene's germline CDR1 is SGHTA and CDR2 FQGNSA. V was pared by 2 bases and J by 2 bases, with 6 bases of the junction left unmatched. CDR3 loop: CASSLTGLAGANTDTQYF. Written as DNA, the CDR3 is TGTGCCAGCAGCTTAACGGGACTAGCGGGGGCTAACACAGATACGCAGTATTTT.

V usage is TRBV9 and J usage is TRBJ2-6, with no clear D. Germline V gene data show CDR1 as SGDLS and CDR2 as YYNGEE. Trimming stripped 3 bases from V and 0 bases from J, with 13 bases between. The CDR3 extends over 17 amino acids. CDR3 coding DNA: TGTGCCAGCAGCGAGACCCCAGCCGGCTCTGGGGCCAACGTCCTGACTTTC. Its protein is CASSETPAGSGANVLTF.

J is TRBJ2-7 and V is TRBV28, with D possibly matching TRBD1 (6 bases). CDR1 MDHEN and CDR2 SYDVKM come from the germline V gene. The length of the CDR3 is 12 residues. V was pared by 3 bases and J by 12 bases, with 15 bases between. The CDR3, as DNA: TGTGCCAGCAGTTTGTCCTGGGGGCTATGGTACTTC. This translates into CASSLSWGLWYF.

CDR3 bases: TGTGCCAGCAGCCGGGACAGGGGGATGAACACTGAAGCTTTCTTT. Translated: CASSRDRGMNTEAFF. The genes are TRBV2 and TRBJ1-1, with TRBD1 matching 11 bases. CDR3 size: 15 residues. Per the germline V gene, CDR1 is SNHLY and CDR2 is FYNNEI. The V and J ends lost 6 bases and 0 bases, in that order; junction bases with no gene match: 3.

The V and J genes are TRBV6-1 and TRBJ1-5, with D perhaps TRBD1 (6 bases). The CDR3 extends over 15 amino acids. V was shortened by 4 bases and J by 3 bases, with 13 bases between the two germline ends. The germline V gene has CDR1 MNHNS and CDR2 SASEGT. The CDR3 DNA reads TGTGCCAGCAGTGGTGGGGGGGGCGACAATCAGCCCCAGCATTTT. Translation gives CASSGGGGDNQPQHF.

The V call is TRBV5-4, the J call TRBJ2-3; 11 nucleotides agree with TRBD2. The CDR3 totals 16 residues. Germline CDR1 and CDR2: SGHNT and YYREEE (reference sequence). Trimming took 6 bases from V and 1 from J; bases not matched to a gene: 7. The CDR3 is CASTVGTSGRTDTQYF. CDR3 DNA: TGTGCCAGCACAGTGGGGACTAGCGGCCGCACAGATACGCAGTATTTT.

This sequence joins TRBV19 and TRBJ1-1; D uncertain. The CDR3 has 15 residues. V was pared by 0 bases and J by 5 bases, with 13 bases between. Germline V gives CDR1 LNHDA, CDR2 SQIVND (reference sequence). The CDR3 loop is CASSIERPGGTEAFF. In DNA form, the CDR3 reads TGTGCCAGTAGTATAGAACGTCCCGGTGGGACTGAAGCTTTCTTT.

The CDR3 bases are TGCGCCAGCAGCCCCAGTCGCTACGAGCAGTACTTC. The encoded protein is CASSPSRYEQYF. V and J are TRBV5-1 and TRBJ2-7; the D is unclear. The CDR3 totals 12 residues. V shed 4 bases and J shed 3 bases, with 8 bases lying between them. Per the germline V gene, CDR1 is SGHRS and CDR2 is YFSETQ.

CDR3 amino acids: CASSLDGPGELFF. In DNA, the CDR3 is TGTGCCAGCAGTTTGGACGGTCCCGGGGAGCTGTTTTTT. The rearrangement joins TRBV27 to TRBJ2-2; no reliable D call. Deletions cut 3 bases from V and 6 bases from J, with 8 bases between. Germline CDR1 MNHEY, CDR2 SMNVEV (reference sequence). CDR3 size: 13 residues.

The chain has TRBV7-7 and TRBJ2-2; D is unresolved. The CDR3 consists of 13 residues. The ends were cut back, 1 base at V and 6 bases at J, with 6 bases in the middle. CDR1 is SSHAT, CDR2 FNYEAQ, per germline (reference sequence). In DNA form, the CDR3 reads TGTGCCAGCAGCTTAGTAGGATCCGGGGAGCTGTTTTTT. Translating gives CASSLVGSGELFF.

The genes are TRBV14 and TRBJ2-2; no definite D call. The CDR3 has 17 residues. The germline CDR1 and CDR2 sequences are SGHDN and FVKESK. Deletions cut 0 bases from V and 2 bases from J, with 13 bases between. CDR3 bases: TGTGCCAGCAGCCAAGAGAACCGAATGCTCAACACCGGGGAGCTGTTTTTT. Protein sequence: CASSQENRMLNTGELFF.

CDR3 sequence: CASSFGGGQGYGYTF. Written as DNA, the CDR3 is TGTGCCAGCAGTTTCGGTGGAGGACAGGGTTATGGCTACACCTTC. This chain connects TRBV6-5 to TRBJ1-2; TRBD1 matches at 8 bases. Germline V gene lookup returns CDR1 MNHEY and CDR2 SVGAGI. CDR3 length: 15 residues. With 4 bases clipped from V and 5 bases from J, the junction kept 9 bases outside the gene matches.

This rearrangement joins TRBV10-3 to TRBJ2-7; D may be TRBD1 (6 bases). Germline V lookup: CDR1 ENHRY, CDR2 SYGVKD. CDR3 length: 14 amino acids. Trimming removed 3 bases at V and 3 bases at J, with 12 bases between. The CDR3 protein is CAISERGTFYEQYF. In nucleotides, the CDR3 is TGTGCCATCAGTGAAAGGGGGACCTTCTACGAGCAGTACTTC.